A single sample is the source of the 3 T cell receptor beta chains below, sequenced in a study of blood T cells in healthy people across ages. With a J-beta primer mix and a sample-barcoded 5' primer, a second PCR ran roughly 7 to 11 cycles. TCRdb processed the 5' RACE reads anew with MiXCR; each CDR3 protein has one entry. The repertoire has about 1.1 million distinct CDR3 sequences, roughly two fifths of them found once; the top ten carry roughly 14%. The specimen was blood. The receptor source for this set is a man aged 18 to 35 in good health.

J is TRBJ1-1 and V is TRBV6-6, with D unclear. The V gene lost 2 bases and the J gene lost 5 bases, with 9 bases spanning the gap. CDR3 length: 13 amino acids. CDR1 is MNHNY and CDR2 is SVGAGI in the germline V gene (reference sequence). The CDR3 protein is CASSYRERTEAFF. The CDR3 DNA reads as TGTGCCAGCAGTTACAGGGAGCGGACTGAAGCTTTCTTT.

This clonotype turned up a few times. The chain has TRBV6-5 and TRBJ2-1; D unresolved. Trimming cost V 1 base and J 10 bases, with 5 bases left between them. The CDR3 extends over 11 amino acids. Germline V gives CDR1 MNHEY, CDR2 SVGAGI. For the CDR3, the DNA is TGTGCCAGCAGTTACTTTTTGGAGCAGTTCTTC. Residues: CASSYFLEQFF.

V usage is TRBV9 and J usage is TRBJ2-3; no firm D call. V shed 1 base and J shed 5 bases, with 11 bases lying between them. The CDR3 has 14 residues. The germline gives CDR1 SGDLS, CDR2 YYNGEE. The CDR3 DNA follows: TGTGCCAGCAGCGTATCCCCAGGCGTAGATACGCAGTATTTT. Translating gives CASSVSPGVDTQYF. The full variable domain, in which reference TRBV9 and TRBJ2-3 provide the parts outside the CDR3, is DSGVTQTPKHLITATGQRVTLRCSPRSGDLSVYWYQQSLDQGLQFLIQYYNGEERAKGNILERFSAQQFPDLHSELNLSSLELGDSALYFCASSVSPGVDTQYFGPGTRLTVL.